These 23 T cell receptor beta chains were sequenced from one sample in a study of cytomegalovirus exposure and HLA in healthy donors. In the PCR, 60 Vbeta and 13 Jbeta primers were used. Profiled with immunoSEQ multiplex PCR; TCRdb holds only in-frame clones, not every one. The table includes fewer than 100,000 clones, around 80% detected once. The sequencing sample was made of PBMCs. These TCRs come from a male donor in good health and CMV-seropositive.

The DNA for the CDR3 is TGTGCCAGCAGCGTGATTGAGACAGGGGCCAACACCGGGGAGCTGTTTTTT. Its translation is CASSVIETGANTGELFF. The chain recombines TRBV9 with TRBJ2-2; 8 nucleotides agree with TRBD1. Germline V CDR1 and CDR2: SGDLS, YYNGEE. Germline trimming cut 2 bases from V and 2 bases from J; bases unmatched to any gene: 8. The CDR3 consists of 17 residues.

This sequence joins TRBV30 and TRBJ1-2; D unresolved. Germline CDR1 GTSNPN, CDR2 SVGIG (reference sequence). The CDR3 spans 13 residues. V was trimmed by 2 bases and J by 6 bases, leaving 13 bases between them. The CDR3 DNA is TGTGCCTGGAGTAATCCGGGAGAGGATGGCTACACCTTC. Its protein product is CAWSNPGEDGYTF.

V is TRBV5-1 and J is TRBJ1-2; TRBD1 matches at 8 bases. The J segment lost 4 bases and the V segment lost 2 bases, leaving 10 bases of the junction unmatched. The length of the CDR3 is 16 residues. Germline V gene lookup returns CDR1 SGHRS and CDR2 YFSETQ. CDR3 sequence reads: CASSLSRTGNVYGYTF. CDR3 nucleotides: TGCGCCAGCAGCTTATCCAGGACAGGGAATGTCTATGGCTACACCTTC.

The chain employs TRBV7-9 and TRBJ1-3; D unclear. This CDR3 comprises 13 residues. Looked up from germline, CDR1 is SEHNR and CDR2 is FQNEAQ (reference sequence). Trimming shortened V by 1 base and J by 12 bases, and 13 bases separated the two germline ends. CDR3 region: CASSLGAGSGIYF. The CDR3 DNA reads TGTGCCAGCAGCTTAGGAGCGGGGAGTGGCATATATTTT.

This clone was counted only a few times. In DNA, the CDR3 is TGCGCCAGCAGCTCTAAATGGGGGCTGGGGCCTTACGAGCAGTACTTC. It is translated as CASSSKWGLGPYEQYF. The V gene is TRBV5-1, the J gene TRBJ2-7, with D tentatively TRBD1 (6 bases). Germline loops: CDR1 SGHRS, CDR2 YFSETQ. This CDR3 spans 16 amino acids. With 3 bases removed from V and 4 bases from J, the gap between germline ends came to 20 bases. Combining the CDR3 with reference TRBV5-1 and TRBJ2-7 gives the whole variable domain KAGVTQTPRYLIKTRGQQVTLSCSPISGHRSVSWYQQTPGQGLQFLFEYFSETQRNKGNFPGRFSGRQFSNSRSEMNVSTLELGDSALYLCASSSKWGLGPYEQYFGPGTRLTVT.

This chain connects TRBV30 to TRBJ2-5; tentative D call: TRBD1 (6 bases). The CDR3 has 15 amino acids. Trimming stripped 4 bases from V and 1 base from J, with 16 bases between. The V gene's germline CDR1 is GTSNPN and CDR2 SVGIG (reference sequence). Here the CDR3 reads CAWTSGHGIQETQYF. The CDR3 DNA sequence: TGTGCCTGGACGTCGGGACACGGGATCCAAGAGACCCAGTACTTC. The entire variable domain, with the rest obtained from reference TRBV30 and TRBJ2-5, is as follows: SQTIHQWPATLVQPVGSPLSLECTVEGTSNPNLYWYRQAAGRGLQLLFYSVGIGQISSEVPQNLSASRPQDRQFILSSKKLLLSDSGFYLCAWTSGHGIQETQYFGPGTRLLVL.

V and J are TRBV6-6 and TRBJ1-2; TRBD1 agrees at 10 bases. Germline values: CDR1 MNHNY, CDR2 SVGAGI (reference sequence). This CDR3 region has 14 residues. With 2 bases clipped from V and 4 bases from J, the junction kept 1 base outside the gene matches. The CDR3 coding sequence is TGTGCCAGCAGTTACGGACAGGGGGGCTATGGCTACACCTTC. As protein: CASSYGQGGYGYTF.

This clone was counted between two and nine times. The chain has TRBV4-1 and TRBJ1-6; D possibly corresponds to TRBD1 (5 bases). In germline, CDR1 is MGHRA, CDR2 YSYEKL. Trimming removed 0 bases from V and 10 bases from J, with 13 bases in between. CDR3 length: 15 amino acids. The CDR3 nucleotides are TGCGCCAGCAGCCAAGATCCCAGGGAAGGATCACCCCTCCACTTT. Protein product: CASSQDPREGSPLHF.

The chain joins TRBV5-1 to TRBJ1-2; D ambiguous. This CDR3 is 13 amino acids long. Trimming left V 4 bases short and J 3 bases short, with 10 bases between. Germline lookup yields CDR1 SGHRS and CDR2 YFSETQ. The CDR3 region is CASSRVGDYGYTF. The CDR3 nucleotides read TGCGCCAGCAGCCGGGTCGGTGACTATGGCTACACCTTC. Filled out from reference TRBV5-1 and TRBJ1-2, the complete variable domain reads KAGVTQTPRYLIKTRGQQVTLSCSPISGHRSVSWYQQTPGQGLQFLFEYFSETQRNKGNFPGRFSGRQFSNSRSEMNVSTLELGDSALYLCASSRVGDYGYTFGSGTRLTVV.

The chain uses TRBV11-1 and TRBJ2-5, with 8 bases fitting TRBD2. With V trimmed by 0 bases and J by 1 base, 4 bases remained unmatched. The CDR3 totals 16 residues. Germline CDR1 and CDR2: SGHAT and FQDESV (reference sequence). Here the CDR3 DNA reads TGTGCCAGCAGCTTAGCGACGGGAGGGACCCAAGAGACCCAGTACTTC. This gives the protein CASSLATGGTQETQYF.

This clone was counted between two and nine times. V gene TRBV7-9 combines with J gene TRBJ1-4, with TRBD1 identical over 7 bases. V trimming: 5 bases; J trimming: 8 bases; junction bases outside the gene matches: 8. From germline, CDR1 is SEHNR and CDR2 FQNEAQ (reference sequence). This CDR3 spans 14 amino acids. The DNA of the CDR3 is TGTGCCAGCAGCCCTTCAGGGGGTTGGGAAAAACTGTTTTTT. Protein sequence: CASSPSGGWEKLFF.

In its sample, this clone was seen a few times. V is TRBV7-2 and J is TRBJ2-3, with TRBD2 matching 11 bases. The CDR3 loop spans 15 amino acids. The V gene end was trimmed by 2 bases and the J gene end by 6 bases; junction bases not matched to a gene: 4. The germline V gene encodes CDR1 SGHTA and CDR2 FQGNSA. The CDR3 loop is CASSLTSSGRDTQYF. In nucleotides, the CDR3 is TGTGCCAGCAGCTTAACTTCTAGCGGGAGGGATACGCAGTATTTT.

The chain carries TRBV18 and TRBJ1-2; D is perhaps TRBD1 (6 bases). CDR1 and CDR2 from the germline V gene are KGHSH and LQKENI. CDR3 length: 14 residues. With 6 bases removed from V and 2 bases from J, the gap between germline ends came to 13 bases. DNA for the CDR3: TGTGCCAGCTCCCTCCGGGACATGAACTATGGCTACACCTTC. It translates to CASSLRDMNYGYTF. The complete variable domain, with remaining parts taken from reference TRBV18 and TRBJ1-2, reads NAGVMQNPRHLVRRRGQEARLRCSPMKGHSHVYWYRQLPEEGLKFMVYLQKENIIDESGMPKERFSAEFPKEGPSILRIQQVVRGDSAAYFCASSLRDMNYGYTFGSGTRLTVV.

This clone was counted only a few times. This sequence joins TRBV6-5 and TRBJ2-3; 7 nucleotides align to TRBD2. This CDR3 is 14 amino acids long. The germline V gene encodes CDR1 MNHEY and CDR2 SVGAGI. V shed 7 bases, J shed 2 bases, and the junction held 6 bases outside the gene matches. CDR3 bases: TGTGCCAGCATGAGGGCGGGAGCCACAGATACGCAGTATTTT. Amino acids: CASMRAGATDTQYF.

The chain employs TRBV6-1 and TRBJ2-7, with 10 bases identical to TRBD2. Trimming took 4 bases from V and 3 from J; bases not matched to a gene: 6. This CDR3 spans 15 amino acids. The V gene's germline CDR1 is MNHNS and CDR2 SASEGT. The CDR3 DNA sequence: TGTGCCAGCAGTGTTAACTTAGCGGGAGGCTACGAGCAGTACTTC. It yields the protein CASSVNLAGGYEQYF.

This clone was picked up a small number of times. The V gene is TRBV10-1, the J gene TRBJ2-1; TRBD1 is a possible D gene (7 bases). The ends were cut back, 4 bases at V and 4 bases at J, with 14 bases in the middle. The germline V gene encodes CDR1 WNHNN and CDR2 SYGVQD (reference sequence). The CDR3 is 15 residues long. The CDR3 reads CASSAGGPLYNEQFF. The CDR3 DNA reads as TGCGCCAGCAGTGCAGGGGGGCCCCTGTACAATGAGCAGTTCTTC.

This chain joins TRBV10-3 and TRBJ2-5; D is uncertain. The CDR3 has 12 amino acids. V lost 4 bases, J lost 5 bases, and 8 bases lay in between. The germline gives CDR1 ENHRY, CDR2 SYGVKD. In DNA form, the CDR3 reads TGTGCCATCAGTGGAGACATGGAGACCCAGTACTTC. Protein product: CAISGDMETQYF.

The V and J genes are TRBV29-1 and TRBJ2-5, with D possibly being TRBD1 (6 bases). Germline loops: CDR1 SQVTM, CDR2 ANQGSEA. This CDR3 is built from 12 residues. The V gene lost 6 bases and the J gene lost 4 bases, with 12 bases spanning the gap. As DNA, the CDR3 is TGCAGCGTACCCTGGGGGCGAGAGACCCAGTACTTC. Amino acids: CSVPWGRETQYF.

The rearrangement links TRBV28 to TRBJ2-1; D is perhaps TRBD2 (5 bases). Trimming removed 8 bases from V and 13 bases from J, with 12 bases in between. The CDR3 covers 10 residues. In germline, CDR1 is MDHEN, CDR2 SYDVKM. CDR3: CASGPTGQFF. DNA of the CDR3: TGTGCCAGCGGGCCCACGGGACAGTTCTTC.

J is TRBJ1-5 and V is TRBV19; D is unresolved. CDR3 length equals 13 residues. From germline, CDR1 is LNHDA and CDR2 SQIVND (reference sequence). V was trimmed by 7 bases and J by 4 bases, leaving 11 bases between them. The CDR3 loop reads CASNSAANQPQHF. The CDR3, as DNA: TGTGCCAGTAACTCAGCGGCTAATCAGCCCCAGCATTTT.

The chain employs TRBV7-9 and TRBJ1-2, with D perhaps matching TRBD1 (5 bases). Germline CDR1 is SEHNR and CDR2 is FQNEAQ (reference sequence). The CDR3 sequence is 15 residues long. The V and J ends lost 0 bases and 4 bases respectively, with 12 bases between them. CDR3 region: CASSLAGGKPYGYTF. In DNA, the CDR3 is TGTGCCAGCAGCTTAGCTGGGGGGAAACCCTATGGCTACACCTTC.

V is TRBV5-5 and J is TRBJ2-5; 7 bases fit TRBD1. CDR1 SGHKS and CDR2 YYEKEE come from the germline V gene (reference sequence). J was trimmed by 5 bases and V by 3 bases; bases with no gene match: 13. The CDR3 has 16 residues. DNA of the CDR3: TGTGCCAGCAGCTCTTCACGCCTGACAGGGCGGGAGACCCAGTACTTC. Encoded protein: CASSSSRLTGRETQYF. Filled out from reference TRBV5-5 and TRBJ2-5, the complete variable domain reads DAGVTQSPTHLIKTRGQQVTLRCSPISGHKSVSWYQQVLGQGPQFIFQYYEKEERGRGNFPDRFSARQFPNYSSELNVNALLLGDSALYLCASSSSRLTGRETQYFGPGTRLLVL.

The gene calls are TRBV7-2 and TRBJ1-1; 9 bases are a match to TRBD1. The V gene end was trimmed by 4 bases and the J gene end by 4 bases; junction bases not matched to a gene: 7. This CDR3 has 15 amino acids. The germline gives CDR1 SGHTA, CDR2 FQGNSA. The CDR3 sequence: CASSYGDRASTEAFF. For the CDR3, the DNA is TGTGCCAGCAGCTACGGGGACAGGGCGAGCACTGAAGCTTTCTTT. The entire variable domain, with the rest obtained from reference TRBV7-2 and TRBJ1-1, is as follows: GAGVSQSPSNKVTEKGKDVELRCDPISGHTALYWYRQSLGQGLEFLIYFQGNSAPDKSGLPSDRFSAERTGGSVSTLTIQRTQQEDSAVYLCASSYGDRASTEAFFGQGTRLTVV.